The 31 T cell receptor beta chains reported below all come from one sample, sequenced in a study of OX40 agonist ivuxolimab in advanced cancers. The assay was immunoSEQ multiplex PCR, and TCRdb's table has in-frame clones only and misses some. The data contain around 82,000 clones, 85% to 90% of them singletons. The material was CD4+ or CD8+ T cells sorted from blood, obtained in a trial of the OX40 agonist ivuxolimab. The receptors shown here come from an adult with an advanced solid tumor such as melanoma, head and neck, liver or kidney cancer.

CDR3 protein: CASSLTGFAETQYF. In DNA, the CDR3 is TGTGCCAGCAGCTTAACAGGGTTTGCGGAGACCCAGTACTTC. The genes are TRBV11-3 and TRBJ2-5; D may be TRBD1 (6 bases). V lost 2 bases, J lost 5 bases, and 12 bases lay in between. CDR3 length: 14 residues. The germline gives CDR1 SGHNT, CDR2 YENEEA.

The V gene is TRBV2, the J gene TRBJ1-1; no firm D call. Germline CDR1 SNHLY, CDR2 FYNNEI. V was pared by 6 bases and J by 1 base, with 9 bases between. The CDR3 is made up of 13 amino acids. The CDR3 spells CASRTIQNTEAFF. CDR3 nucleotides: TGTGCCAGCAGAACTATTCAGAACACTGAAGCTTTCTTT.

V usage is TRBV19 and J usage is TRBJ2-1; D ambiguous. Looked up from germline, CDR1 is LNHDA and CDR2 is SQIVND (reference sequence). The CDR3 has 12 amino acids. The germline V and J ends were trimmed by 7 bases and 5 bases, with 9 bases remaining between them. The CDR3 coding sequence is TGTGCCAGTACCGACACTAACAATGAGCAGTTCTTC. The encoded protein is CASTDTNNEQFF.

J is TRBJ2-1 and V is TRBV6-5; TRBD2 aligns across 9 bases. The V segment lost 6 bases and the J segment 7 bases; nucleotides outside the gene matches: 4. Germline CDR1 is MNHEY and CDR2 is SVGAGI. CDR3 length equals 13 residues. The CDR3 DNA follows: TGTGCCAGCAGAGGACTAGCGACGAATGAGCAGTTCTTC. Amino acid sequence: CASRGLATNEQFF.

V gene TRBV10-2 combines with J gene TRBJ1-5; D uncertain. The CDR3 is 15 amino acids. The V gene's germline CDR1 is WSHSY and CDR2 SAAADI. The V gene lost 8 bases and the J gene lost 0 bases, with 14 bases spanning the gap. The CDR3 DNA is TGCGCCAGCGGTGTCGGCTTAGGTAGCAATCAGCCCCAGCATTTT. Amino acid sequence: CASGVGLGSNQPQHF.

This chain connects TRBV19 to TRBJ1-1, with D possibly matching TRBD1 (5 bases). V gave up 11 bases and J gave up 2 bases, with 12 bases separating them. Germline CDR1 reads LNHDA; CDR2 reads SQIVND (reference sequence). CDR3 length equals 12 residues. CDR3 in DNA: TGTGCCGCGGGACGGCGAAACACTGAAGCTTTCTTT. Encoded protein: CAAGRRNTEAFF.

In this sample, this clone turned up once. The chain is built from TRBV9 and TRBJ1-5; 7 bases are shared with TRBD1. The junction had 9 bases not matched to a gene; V was cut back by 3 bases and J by 0 bases. The CDR3 runs 17 residues. Germline V gene sequence: CDR1 SGDLS, CDR2 YYNGEE. CDR3 loop: CASSAGTDGNSNQPQHF. As DNA, the CDR3 is TGTGCCAGCAGCGCCGGGACAGACGGAAATAGCAATCAGCCCCAGCATTTT.

V is TRBV21-1 and J is TRBJ1-1; the DNA was not compared with TRBD1, the D call given in the table. TRBV21-1 is labeled a pseudogene. The CDR3 loop spans 17 amino acids. The CDR3 coding sequence is TGTGCCAGCAGTCCCACCGGACAGGGGTGTTTGAACACTGAAGCTTTCTTT. This sequence encodes CASSPTGQGCLNTEAFF.

CDR3: CASSPPGRFGPFSGANVLTF. The CDR3 nucleotides read TGTGCCAGCTCACCACCTGGAAGATTCGGGCCCTTCTCTGGGGCCAACGTCCTGACTTTC. V gene TRBV18 combines with J gene TRBJ2-6; D is ambiguous. The CDR3 totals 20 residues. Germline V lookup: CDR1 KGHSH, CDR2 LQKENI. The V end lost 0 bases, the J end lost 0 bases, and 18 bases lay between the germline ends. The whole variable domain, remainder taken from reference TRBV18 and TRBJ2-6, is NAGVMQNPRHLVRRRGQEARLRCSPMKGHSHVYWYRQLPEEGLKFMVYLQKENIIDESGMPKERFSAEFPKEGPSILRIQQVVRGDSAAYFCASSPPGRFGPFSGANVLTFGAGSRLTVL.

A note on this clone: At one boundary the junction diverges from the germline segment, which might be a read error. The V gene is TRBV5-3, the J gene TRBJ2-7, with 7 nucleotides matching TRBD1. TRBV5-3 is recorded as an ORF, its role being uncertain. This CDR3 is built from 11 residues. The CDR3 loop is CASSLATGLYF. The CDR3 DNA reads as TGTGCCAGCAGCTTAGCGACAGGGCTGTACTTC.

Many counts were recorded for this clone. The genes are TRBV6-4 and TRBJ2-2, with D unclear. The CDR3 has 13 amino acids. CDR1 is MRHNA and CDR2 is SNTAGT in the germline V gene. V lost 2 bases, J lost 3 bases, and 4 bases lay in between. CDR3 DNA: TGTGCCAGCAGTGACAGGGACACCGGGGAGCTGTTTTTT. This sequence encodes CASSDRDTGELFF.

This clone was picked up one time. In nucleotides, the CDR3 is TGTGCCAGCAGCACACCAAGGGAGTACCAAGAGACCCAGTACTTC. It yields the protein CASSTPREYQETQYF. The gene calls are TRBV11-3 and TRBJ2-5; perhaps TRBD2 as D (5 bases). Trimming left V 5 bases short and J 0 bases short, with 13 bases between. The CDR3 spans 15 residues. CDR1 SGHNT and CDR2 YENEEA come from the germline V gene.

This clone has just one count. The chain is built from TRBV7-9 and TRBJ2-6; D is uncertain. This CDR3 comprises 14 residues. V gave up 7 bases and J gave up 4 bases, with 11 bases separating them. Germline assignment: CDR1 SEHNR and CDR2 FQNEAQ (reference sequence). The CDR3 reads CASNPRAGANVLTF. The DNA for the CDR3 is TGTGCCAGCAACCCCCGAGCCGGGGCCAACGTCCTGACTTTC.

V and J are TRBV6-1 and TRBJ2-3; weak D call: TRBD2 (5 bases). The V end was cut by 0 bases, the J end by 4 bases, with 14 bases between. The germline CDR1 and CDR2 sequences are MNHNS and SASEGT. The CDR3 sequence is 16 residues long. The CDR3 sequence is CASSEAHGGNADTQYF. Written as DNA, the CDR3 is TGTGCCAGCAGTGAAGCGCACGGAGGAAATGCAGATACGCAGTATTTT.

V is TRBV5-1 and J is TRBJ1-2; no reliable D call. Germline CDR1 reads SGHRS; CDR2 reads YFSETQ. The CDR3 runs 14 residues. Trimming removed 0 bases at V and 5 bases at J, with 11 bases between. CDR3: CASSLVGEEYGYTF. The CDR3 DNA is TGCGCCAGCAGCTTGGTGGGTGAAGAGTATGGCTACACCTTC.

Only one count was recorded for this clone. In DNA, the CDR3 is TGCAGCGTAATACAGGCCTATGGCTACACCTTC. Protein: CSVIQAYGYTF. The chain carries TRBV29-1 and TRBJ1-2, with D perhaps TRBD1 (5 bases). This CDR3 has 11 amino acids. Trimming stripped 6 bases from V and 4 bases from J, with 9 bases between. The germline V gene has CDR1 SQVTM and CDR2 ANQGSEA.

The chain is built from TRBV11-1 and TRBJ2-5; 12 nucleotides match TRBD2. V trimming: 3 bases; J trimming: 5 bases; junction bases outside the gene matches: 4. CDR1 SGHAT and CDR2 FQDESV come from the germline V gene (reference sequence). The CDR3 totals 15 residues. CDR3 region: CASSLTSGSGETQYF. CDR3 DNA: TGTGCCAGCAGCTTGACTAGCGGGAGCGGTGAGACCCAGTACTTC.

The chain joins TRBV7-2 to TRBJ2-5; D not resolved. CDR1 is SGHTA, CDR2 FQGNSA, per germline. This CDR3 has 11 residues. Trimming pared 5 bases from V and 3 bases from J, leaving 4 bases between. The CDR3 sequence is CASSEEETQYF. CDR3 coding DNA: TGTGCCAGCAGCGAAGAAGAGACCCAGTACTTC.

In its sample, this clone was seen once. V usage is TRBV27 and J usage is TRBJ2-5; no clear D gene. CDR1 and CDR2 (germline): MNHEY, SMNVEV (reference sequence). Trimming removed 10 bases at V and 2 bases at J, with 20 bases between. CDR3 length: 15 amino acids. CDR3 amino acids: CATKNVSRVQETQYF. In nucleotides, the CDR3 is TGTGCCACCAAAAACGTGTCCAGAGTACAAGAGACCCAGTACTTC.

This rearrangement joins TRBV4-1 to TRBJ2-5; 9 bases agree with TRBD1. With the DNA end fitting TRBJ2-7 better, the J assignment may be wrong. Germline values: CDR1 MGHRA, CDR2 YSYEKL. The CDR3 is 16 amino acids. CDR3 bases: TGCGCCAGCAGCCAAGCCGGGACAGGGAGTCTCTACGAGCAGTACTTC. Protein: CASSQAGTGSLYEQYF.

V gene TRBV6-5 combines with J gene TRBJ2-5, with a tentative D call TRBD2 (5 bases). The V end was cut by 7 bases, the J end by 4 bases, with 16 bases between. The germline gives CDR1 MNHEY, CDR2 SVGAGI. The CDR3 is 14 amino acids. DNA for the CDR3: TGTGCCAGCACTCCGAACGGCGGAGGAGAGACCCAGTACTTC. Amino acid sequence: CASTPNGGGETQYF.

The chain's CDR3 is CASSLAEIGGDTQYF. CDR3 in DNA: TGCGCCAGCAGCTTGGCTGAGATAGGAGGAGATACGCAGTATTTT. This sequence joins TRBV5-1 and TRBJ2-3, with a possible D match to TRBD2 (5 bases). Trimming cost V 0 bases and J 5 bases, with 13 bases left between them. CDR3 length: 15 residues. The germline gives CDR1 SGHRS, CDR2 YFSETQ.

V gene TRBV5-8 combines with J gene TRBJ2-7; 7 nucleotides line up with TRBD1. In germline, CDR1 is SGHTS, CDR2 YDEGEE. V lost 3 bases to trimming and J lost 1 base; unmatched junction nucleotides: 13. The CDR3 is 17 residues long. The CDR3 region has the DNA TGTGCCAGCAGCTCAGGATGGGTCCAGGGGGTGTCCTACGAGCAGTACTTC. Protein sequence: CASSSGWVQGVSYEQYF.

J is TRBJ2-3 and V is TRBV6-5, with D tentatively TRBD1 or TRBD2 (5 bases each). In germline, CDR1 is MNHEY, CDR2 SVGAGI. V lost 8 bases and J 2 bases, leaving 17 bases between the germline ends. There are 15 residues in the CDR3. As DNA, the CDR3 is TGTGCCAGCTCCCGGGACCCGCGTTACACAGATACGCAGTATTTT. Its translation: CASSRDPRYTDTQYF.

The count of this clone is one. The J gene is TRBJ2-3, the V gene TRBV11-3; no firm D call. This CDR3 has 15 amino acids. Germline values: CDR1 SGHNT, CDR2 YENEEA. V was cut by 5 bases and J by 3 bases, with 15 bases left in between. CDR3 loop: CASSNPWGRTDTQYF. CDR3 coding DNA: TGTGCCAGCAGCAACCCGTGGGGAAGGACAGATACGCAGTATTTT.

This chain connects TRBV30 to TRBJ1-1; 7 nucleotides line up with TRBD1. The junction had 9 bases not matched to a gene; V was cut back by 4 bases and J by 7 bases. Germline CDR1 is GTSNPN and CDR2 is SVGIG (reference sequence). The CDR3 totals 13 residues. DNA of the CDR3: TGTGCCTGGACCCTAGACAGGGTAAATGAAGCTTTCTTT. It encodes CAWTLDRVNEAFF.

In this sample, this clone turned up once. The chain's CDR3 is CAWSSGTGVEKLFF. The DNA for the CDR3 is TGTGCCTGGAGTTCCGGGACAGGGGTTGAAAAACTGTTTTTT. The chain uses TRBV30 and TRBJ1-4; 10 bases match TRBD1. After removal of 2 bases from V and 7 bases from J, the junction contained 4 bases not matched to a gene. The CDR3 has 14 residues. Germline values: CDR1 GTSNPN, CDR2 SVGIG (reference sequence).

The J gene is TRBJ1-1, the V gene TRBV11-2; D gene ambiguous. This CDR3 comprises 16 residues. Germline lookup yields CDR1 SGHAT and CDR2 FQNNGV. V was clipped by 1 base and J by 2 bases, with 14 bases between them. CDR3 sequence reads: CASSLVSRQLNTEAFF. The DNA for the CDR3 is TGTGCCAGCAGCTTAGTGTCCAGGCAACTAAACACTGAAGCTTTCTTT.

J is TRBJ1-1 and V is TRBV7-9; unclear D gene. This CDR3 contains 14 residues. Germline V CDR1 and CDR2: SEHNR, FQNEAQ (reference sequence). The V end was cut by 1 base, the J end by 0 bases, with 6 bases between. Here the CDR3 DNA reads TGTGCCAGCAGCTTAGGCATAGTGAACACTGAAGCTTTCTTT. Protein product: CASSLGIVNTEAFF.

This chain connects TRBV10-3 to TRBJ2-1; 13 nucleotides align to TRBD2. CDR1 ENHRY and CDR2 SYGVKD come from the germline V gene. The CDR3 spans 14 residues. V trimming: 9 bases; J trimming: 4 bases; junction bases outside the gene matches: 3. CDR3 in DNA: TGTGCCATGGCGGGACTAGCGGGATACAATGAGCAGTTCTTC. The encoded protein is CAMAGLAGYNEQFF.

V gene TRBV10-2 combines with J gene TRBJ2-7, with D uncertain. The V and J ends lost 2 bases and 4 bases respectively, with 9 bases between them. CDR1 is WSHSY, CDR2 SAAADI, per germline. The CDR3 consists of 13 residues. The CDR3 loop reads CASSEAYFYEQYF. The CDR3 DNA reads TGCGCCAGCAGTGAGGCATACTTTTACGAGCAGTACTTC.